The 26 T cell receptor beta chains presented below share a single source sample, sequenced in a study of T cell responses to AZD1222 COVID-19 vaccine. Clones were sequenced by immunoSEQ multiplex PCR, and TCRdb holds only the in-frame ones, with some missing. The profile shows under 150,000 clones, more than 85% of them singletons. Material: peripheral blood, obtained on day 0 of AZD1222 vaccination. Receptors originate from an adult in good health.

The chain has TRBV24-1 and TRBJ1-4, with D possibly TRBD1 on 5 matching bases. This CDR3 region has 13 residues. The germline V gene encodes CDR1 KGHDR and CDR2 SFDVKD. V lost 4 bases and J lost 8, with 10 bases in between. This CDR3 is CATSDGAGEKLFF. Written as DNA, the CDR3 is TGTGCCACCAGTGACGGGGCAGGAGAAAAACTGTTTTTT.

Written as DNA, the CDR3 is TGTGCCAGCAGCTCGACAGGGCTGATAGAGACCCAGTACTTC. Translating it yields CASSSTGLIETQYF. The rearrangement joins TRBV11-3 to TRBJ2-5; 7 bases are a match to TRBD1. V gave up 4 bases and J gave up 4 bases; unmatched junction bases: 6. The CDR3 covers 14 residues. The germline V gene encodes CDR1 SGHNT and CDR2 YENEEA.

The V and J genes are TRBV10-3 and TRBJ1-1; D gene uncertain. The CDR3 spans 14 residues. Germline CDR1 reads ENHRY; CDR2 reads SYGVKD. V lost 2 bases to trimming and J lost 6 bases, with 13 bases between them. The CDR3 DNA is TGTGCCATCAGTGAGGGAGCTCTAGTCGCTGAAGCTTTCTTT. This codes for CAISEGALVAEAFF.

The V call is TRBV9, the J call TRBJ2-3; D gene unclear. The CDR3 loop spans 13 amino acids. Trimming took 1 base from V and 5 from J, leaving 8 bases between them. CDR1 and CDR2 (germline): SGDLS, YYNGEE. As DNA, the CDR3 is TGTGCCAGCAGCGTAACTTTGCGAGATACGCAGTATTTT. Protein product: CASSVTLRDTQYF. Full variable domain (rest looked up from reference TRBV9 and TRBJ2-3): DSGVTQTPKHLITATGQRVTLRCSPRSGDLSVYWYQQSLDQGLQFLIQYYNGEERAKGNILERFSAQQFPDLHSELNLSSLELGDSALYFCASSVTLRDTQYFGPGTRLTVL.

In its sample, this clone was seen once. The chain carries TRBV4-1 and TRBJ1-2; D unclear. Germline values: CDR1 MGHRA, CDR2 YSYEKL. The V and J ends lost 4 bases and 8 bases respectively, with 17 bases between them. The CDR3 spans 14 residues. The CDR3 loop is CASSPTEIPRGYTF. In DNA form, the CDR3 reads TGCGCCAGCAGCCCTACGGAAATTCCTAGGGGCTACACCTTC.

The chain combines TRBV11-2 with TRBJ1-2, with D maybe TRBD1 (6 bases). CDR3 length: 13 residues. V lost 3 bases and J lost 4, with 9 bases in between. Germline V gives CDR1 SGHAT, CDR2 FQNNGV. CDR3 nucleotides: TGTGCCAGCAGCTTGAACAGGGCCTATGGCTACACCTTC. Residues: CASSLNRAYGYTF.

The CDR3 DNA reads as TGCGCCAGCAGCCCGACCTCAGGGAGCTCCTACGAGCAGTACTTC. Translated, it gives CASSPTSGSSYEQYF. The gene calls are TRBV4-1 and TRBJ2-7; D is possibly TRBD1 or TRBD2 (5 bases each). The length of the CDR3 is 15 residues. Trimming shortened V by 4 bases and J by 0 bases, and 13 bases separated the two germline ends. Germline loops: CDR1 MGHRA, CDR2 YSYEKL.

The V gene is TRBV4-3, the J gene TRBJ1-1, with D unclear. CDR1 is LGHNA, CDR2 YSLEER, per germline. The CDR3 extends over 15 amino acids. Trimming pared 0 bases from V and 0 bases from J, leaving 8 bases between. The CDR3: CASSQDLGLNTEAFF. CDR3 bases: TGCGCCAGCAGCCAAGATTTGGGCCTGAACACTGAAGCTTTCTTT.

This chain uses TRBV4-3 with TRBJ2-3, with D maybe TRBD1 (6 bases). Trimming took 3 bases from V and 4 from J, leaving 8 bases between them. CDR1 and CDR2 from the germline V gene are LGHNA and YSLEER. The CDR3 contains 13 residues. CDR3 amino acids: CASSHTGSDTQYF. The CDR3 nucleotides are TGCGCCAGCAGCCATACAGGGTCAGATACGCAGTATTTT.

The J gene is TRBJ2-7, the V gene TRBV6-1; 12 bases match TRBD2. The CDR3 covers 14 residues. Germline trimming cut 3 bases from V and 6 bases from J; bases unmatched to any gene: 3. CDR1 MNHNS and CDR2 SASEGT come from the germline V gene. CDR3 nucleotide sequence: TGTGCCAGCAGTGATCTAGCGGGAGGGCGCGAGCAGTACTTC. It is translated as CASSDLAGGREQYF.

The genes are TRBV5-1 and TRBJ2-5, with 12 bases that match TRBD2. The ends lost 4 bases at V and 1 base at J; junction bases unmatched: 11. The CDR3 is made up of 18 amino acids. The V gene's germline CDR1 is SGHRS and CDR2 YFSETQ. In DNA form, the CDR3 reads TGCGCCAGCAGCCGCCGACTAGCGGGGGCCTCCGTCCAAGAGACCCAGTACTTC. This encodes CASSRRLAGASVQETQYF.

J is TRBJ1-2 and V is TRBV18; perhaps TRBD1 as D (6 bases). The CDR3 loop spans 16 amino acids. Germline V gene sequence: CDR1 KGHSH, CDR2 LQKENI. V was cut by 3 bases and J by 2 bases, with 16 bases left in between. DNA of the CDR3: TGTGCCAGCTCACCGGGGGGGCACCAGCAAAACTATGGCTACACCTTC. As protein: CASSPGGHQQNYGYTF.

Here the CDR3 DNA reads TGCGCCAGCAGCCAAAACGAGGGAGGACCTCACTACGAGCAGTACTTC. Encoded protein: CASSQNEGGPHYEQYF. This chain joins TRBV4-1 and TRBJ2-7, with D possibly being TRBD2 (6 bases). V was clipped by 2 bases and J by 3 bases, with 17 bases between them. The CDR3 has 16 residues. CDR1 and CDR2 from the germline V gene are MGHRA and YSYEKL.

This sequence joins TRBV7-2 and TRBJ2-5; 10 positions match TRBD2. The CDR3 is 17 amino acids. Germline V CDR1 and CDR2: SGHTA, FQGNSA. Unmatched junction bases numbered 17, after V lost 4 bases and J lost 9 bases. The CDR3 here is CASSSSPGLAVQGAQYF. CDR3 coding DNA: TGTGCCAGCAGCTCCTCCCCTGGACTAGCGGTGCAGGGGGCCCAGTACTTC.

J is TRBJ2-5 and V is TRBV27, with TRBD2 identical over 7 bases. V was pared by 4 bases and J by 2 bases, with 7 bases of the junction left unmatched. Germline lookup yields CDR1 MNHEY and CDR2 SMNVEV (reference sequence). The CDR3 loop spans 15 amino acids. The chain's CDR3 is CASSSAGRGQETQYF. The CDR3 DNA follows: TGTGCCAGCAGTTCCGCGGGGAGGGGACAAGAGACCCAGTACTTC.

This clone was detected only once. The chain is built from TRBV13 and TRBJ1-6; the D is unclear. Trimming removed 5 bases at V and 6 bases at J, with 11 bases between. CDR1 is PRHDT and CDR2 is FYEKMQ in the germline V gene (reference sequence). The CDR3 runs to 14 residues. In DNA form, the CDR3 reads TGTGCCAGCAGCCAAGGACGAGCTAATTCACCCCTCCACTTT. Its protein is CASSQGRANSPLHF.

The CDR3 reads CASSYSGRAANEKLFF. The CDR3 coding sequence is TGTGCCAGCAGTTACTCAGGACGAGCGGCGAATGAAAAACTGTTTTTT. This chain uses TRBV6-5 with TRBJ1-4; D not certain. The CDR3 extends over 16 amino acids. Germline assignment: CDR1 MNHEY and CDR2 SVGAGI. Between the trimmed V and J ends, which lost 0 bases and 5 bases, there was a span of 13 bases.

The chain is built from TRBV21-1 and TRBJ1-3. TRBV21-1 is an annotated pseudogene. This CDR3 is built from 18 residues. The CDR3 loop reads CASSKAEGLAAPGNTIYF. The CDR3 nucleotides read TGTGCCAGCAGCAAGGCCGAGGGGCTGGCAGCACCTGGAAACACCATATATTTT.

V is TRBV4-1 and J is TRBJ2-1; the match to TRBD2 covers 10 bases. CDR1 is MGHRA, CDR2 YSYEKL, per germline. The CDR3 contains 18 residues. V shed 5 bases and J 8 bases; nucleotides not matched to a gene: 18. The CDR3 bases are TGCGCCAGCAGCTCCCGCGGTGCTAGCGGGAGCGATTGGGATGAGCAGTTCTTC. This encodes CASSSRGASGSDWDEQFF.

The chain uses TRBV18 and TRBJ2-3; D is perhaps TRBD1 (6 bases). Germline V gene sequence: CDR1 KGHSH, CDR2 LQKENI. V was clipped by 2 bases and J by 4 bases, with 16 bases between them. The CDR3 is 16 amino acids. In DNA form, the CDR3 reads TGTGCCAGCTCACCAATCAGGGGTGCGAGGGCAGATACGCAGTATTTT. Encoded protein: CASSPIRGARADTQYF.

This clone was counted a single time. The chain combines TRBV4-2 with TRBJ1-1; D is possibly TRBD1 (5 bases). The germline V gene encodes CDR1 LGHNA and CDR2 YNFKEQ. The CDR3 runs 15 residues. The V gene lost 2 bases and the J gene lost 4 bases, with 14 bases spanning the gap. Written as DNA, the CDR3 is TGTGCCAGCAGCCAATGGAGCGGTGGGGCCACTGAAGCTTTCTTT. This gives the protein CASSQWSGGATEAFF.

The chain is built from TRBV4-3 and TRBJ2-7; a weak D match, TRBD2 (5 bases). There are 13 residues in the CDR3. V was clipped by 2 bases and J by 5 bases, with 10 bases between them. Germline values: CDR1 LGHNA, CDR2 YSLEER. The CDR3 here is CASSQQLVNEQYF. CDR3 DNA sequence: TGCGCCAGCAGCCAACAACTAGTTAACGAGCAGTACTTC.

This chain connects TRBV7-2 to TRBJ1-1; no clear D gene. V dropped 3 bases and J dropped 1 base, with 6 bases sitting between them. The germline CDR1 and CDR2 sequences are SGHTA and FQGNSA. CDR3 length: 13 residues. The CDR3 is CASSFGRNTEAFF. CDR3 DNA sequence: TGTGCCAGCAGCTTTGGTAGGAACACTGAAGCTTTCTTT.

The CDR3 nucleotides are TGTGCCAGCAGGGGACAGGGGAAGTGGACCGGGGAGCTGTTTTTT. Its protein product is CASRGQGKWTGELFF. The rearrangement joins TRBV6-6 to TRBJ2-2, with 10 positions matching TRBD1. CDR1 MNHNY and CDR2 SVGAGI come from the germline V gene (reference sequence). Trimming at V came to 6 bases and at J to 5 bases, leaving 6 bases not matched to a gene. This CDR3 contains 15 residues.

The genes are TRBV12-3 or TRBV12-4 and TRBJ2-1, with a tentative D call TRBD2 (5 bases). V dropped 3 bases and J dropped 9 bases, with 9 bases sitting between them. CDR3 size: 12 residues. The CDR3 coding sequence is TGTGCCAGCAGTTTCGGAGCGGTTGAGCAGTTCTTC. It yields the protein CASSFGAVEQFF.

The V call is TRBV19, the J call TRBJ2-7; TRBD2 matches at 14 bases. Germline CDR1 reads LNHDA; CDR2 reads SQIVND (reference sequence). The CDR3 runs 16 residues. Trimming removed 9 bases from V and 4 bases from J; junction bases left unmatched: 11. CDR3 nucleotide sequence: TGTGCCAGCGGGACTAGCGGGAGTTCTTTTCCTTACGAGCAGTACTTC. Protein: CASGTSGSSFPYEQYF.